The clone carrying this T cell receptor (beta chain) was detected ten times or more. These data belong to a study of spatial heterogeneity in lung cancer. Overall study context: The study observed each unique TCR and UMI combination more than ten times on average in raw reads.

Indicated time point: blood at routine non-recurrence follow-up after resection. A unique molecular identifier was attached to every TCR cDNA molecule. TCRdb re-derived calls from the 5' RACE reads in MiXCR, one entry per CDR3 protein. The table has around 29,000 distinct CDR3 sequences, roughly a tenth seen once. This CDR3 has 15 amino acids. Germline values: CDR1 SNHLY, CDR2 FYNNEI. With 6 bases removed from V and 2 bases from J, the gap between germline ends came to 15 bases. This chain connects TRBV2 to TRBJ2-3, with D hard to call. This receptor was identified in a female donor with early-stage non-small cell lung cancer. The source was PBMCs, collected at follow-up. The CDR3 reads CASSVKQLLTDTQYF. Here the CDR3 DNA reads TGTGCCAGCAGCGTAAAACAGCTTCTCACAGATACGCAGTATTTT.